The entry that follows covers one T cell receptor beta chain sequence. The antigen is unknown. Trimming shortened V by 0 bases and J by 2 bases, and 14 bases separated the two germline ends. CDR3 size: 16 residues. Per the germline V gene, CDR1 is SGDLS and CDR2 is YYNGEE. Each CDR3 protein gets one entry after TCRdb re-called the RT-PCR reads with MiXCR. The sample lists hundreds of thousands of distinct CDR3 sequences; 6.5% to 8% were seen once. The source of the sample is a study of response to subunit inactivated influenza vaccine. General study results and limits: There was a suggestion from the authors that each seasonal influenza vaccination recruits few new T cells.

The chain links TRBV9 to TRBJ2-5; D perhaps matches TRBD2 (5 bases). This receptor was obtained from a man in his fifties or sixties who received an inactivated influenza vaccine. This material consisted of PBMCs from blood, taken less than 30 months after vaccination. The CDR3 DNA sequence: TGTGCCAGCAGCGTAGCTGTGGCGGGTGGTCAAGAGACCCAGTACTTC. As protein: CASSVAVAGGQETQYF.